Below are 12 T cell receptor beta chains sequenced from a single sample in a study of T cells after posttransplantation cyclophosphamide. Busulfan-fludarabine conditioning, marrow transplant, and cyclophosphamide on days +3 and +4 were administered. Libraries were prepared by immunoSEQ multiplex PCR; TCRdb keeps only in-frame clonotypes and omits some of them. The sample holds 7,000 to 9,000 clones, and no clone turns up only once. Sequenced material: PBMCs, taken after allogeneic stem cell transplant with posttransplant cyclophosphamide. All receptors derive from a female patient aged 45-60 years who received an allogeneic stem cell transplant from a related donor, was CMV-positive, and had no GVHD. Part of the T cells may come from the graft donor.

At least ten counts were recorded for this clone. The rearrangement links TRBV28 to TRBJ2-7; D may match TRBD1 or TRBD2 (8 bases each). The V end was cut by 6 bases, the J end by 6 bases, with 30 bases between. The germline V gene encodes CDR1 MDHEN and CDR2 SYDVKM. CDR3 length: 18 amino acids. CDR3 sequence (DNA): TGTGCCAGCAGATCGTCCAGGGGGCCCTTGCGGGAGGCTCTCGAGCAGTACTTC. It is translated as CASRSSRGPLREALEQYF.

This clone has more than one count but fewer than ten. This sequence joins TRBV5-1 and TRBJ2-3; 7 nucleotides line up with TRBD2. J gave up 2 bases and V 2 bases, and 5 bases lay outside the gene matches. Per the germline V gene, CDR1 is SGHRS and CDR2 is YFSETQ. This CDR3 comprises 15 residues. CDR3 region: CASSFQRDITDTQYF. CDR3 DNA: TGCGCCAGCAGCTTTCAGCGGGATATCACAGATACGCAGTATTTT.

This clone was recorded a few times. Just one base apart from a much larger clone, this may be a read error. The chain's CDR3 is CASSAFTGSYGYTF. The DNA for the CDR3 is TGTGCCAGCAGCGCATTTACAGGGAGCTATGGCTACACCTTC. The rearrangement joins TRBV9 to TRBJ1-2, with D possibly being TRBD1 (6 bases). Looked up from germline, CDR1 is SGDLS and CDR2 is YYNGEE. The CDR3 runs 14 residues. V lost 3 bases to trimming and J lost 4 bases, with 13 bases between them. Drawing the rest from reference TRBV9 and TRBJ1-2, the complete variable domain is DSGVTQTPKHLITATGQRVTLRCSPRSGDLSVYWYQQSLDQGLQFLIQYYNGEERAKGNILERFSAQQFPDLHSELNLSSLELGDSALYFCASSAFTGSYGYTFGSGTRLTVV.

At least ten counts were recorded for this clone. The CDR3, as DNA: TGTGCCAGCAGCGTAGCCCCTAACTCCTACAATGAGCAGTTCTTC. Translated, it gives CASSVAPNSYNEQFF. The chain couples TRBV9 to TRBJ2-1, with unresolved D. The CDR3 covers 15 residues. V lost 0 bases, J lost 0 bases, and 7 bases lay in between. Germline lookup yields CDR1 SGDLS and CDR2 YYNGEE.

This clone was seen many times. This sequence joins TRBV28 and TRBJ1-5; a weak D match, TRBD1 (6 bases). The length of the CDR3 is 13 residues. Trimming left V 7 bases short and J 5 bases short, with 12 bases between. The germline V gene has CDR1 MDHEN and CDR2 SYDVKM. CDR3 amino acids: CASTTGWYQPQHF. DNA for the CDR3: TGTGCCAGCACCACAGGGTGGTATCAGCCCCAGCATTTT.

This clone has at least ten counts. The chain combines TRBV13 with TRBJ2-5, with 11 bases lining up with TRBD2. Looked up from germline, CDR1 is PRHDT and CDR2 is FYEKMQ (reference sequence). V gave up 5 bases and J gave up 1 base; unmatched junction bases: 12. The CDR3 has 18 residues. For the CDR3, the DNA is TGTGCCAGCAGCCCACCCCCCGGGACTAGCGGAGGCCAAGAGACCCAGTACTTC. Translated, it gives CASSPPPGTSGGQETQYF.

This clone was detected ten times or more. The rearrangement joins TRBV28 to TRBJ1-3, with 8 bases matching TRBD1. In germline, CDR1 is MDHEN, CDR2 SYDVKM. CDR3 length: 15 amino acids. J gave up 7 bases and V 3 bases, and 8 bases lay outside the gene matches. The CDR3 protein is CASSFQAGGRNTIYF. In DNA form, the CDR3 reads TGTGCCAGCAGTTTTCAGGCAGGGGGCCGGAACACCATATATTTT.

This clone was found many times. The rearrangement joins TRBV11-1 to TRBJ2-1; the match to TRBD2 covers 13 bases. Per germline, CDR1 SGHAT and CDR2 FQDESV (reference sequence). J lost 8 bases, V lost 1 base, and 2 bases had no gene match. This CDR3 spans 15 amino acids. CDR3 protein: CASSLDGLAGDEQFF. CDR3 DNA sequence: TGTGCCAGCAGCTTAGATGGACTAGCGGGAGATGAGCAGTTCTTC.

Sample share makes this clone medium-sized. This sequence joins TRBV4-1 and TRBJ2-1; 8 bases map to TRBD2. The CDR3 is 20 residues long. Germline V lookup: CDR1 MGHRA, CDR2 YSYEKL. V lost 2 bases and J lost 3; bases outside the gene matches: 18. CDR3 region: CASSQLGVAGPRSYYNEQFF. The CDR3, as DNA: TGCGCCAGCAGCCAACTGGGGGTAGCGGGACCACGGAGCTACTACAATGAGCAGTTCTTC.

This clone was seen repeatedly, ten times or more. The genes are TRBV10-3 and TRBJ2-2; TRBD2 matches at 15 bases. Germline trimming cut 6 bases from V and 0 bases from J; bases unmatched to any gene: 5. The CDR3 contains 18 residues. The germline gives CDR1 ENHRY, CDR2 SYGVKD. CDR3 amino acids: CAISPGTSGRTNTGELFF. Written as DNA, the CDR3 is TGTGCCATCAGCCCCGGGACTAGCGGGAGGACGAACACCGGGGAGCTGTTTTTT.

This clone was detected many times. The rearrangement links TRBV7-3 to TRBJ2-5; TRBD1 is a possible D gene (5 bases). The CDR3 length is 13 residues. V was shortened by 2 bases and J by 5 bases, with 9 bases between the two germline ends. CDR1 is SGHTA and CDR2 is FQGTGA in the germline V gene. This CDR3 reads CASSLWGAETQYF. The CDR3 DNA is TGTGCCAGCAGCTTATGGGGCGCGGAGACCCAGTACTTC.

This clone was seen repeatedly, ten times or more. The gene calls are TRBV28 and TRBJ2-3, with 11 positions matching TRBD2. The CDR3 sequence is 18 residues long. V lost 10 bases and J lost 0; bases outside the gene matches: 15. Looked up from germline, CDR1 is MDHEN and CDR2 is SYDVKM. The CDR3 nucleotides read TGTGCCACCTTCCCCCCTGCTAGCGGGAGGATTAGCACAGATACGCAGTATTTT. It specifies CATFPPASGRISTDTQYF.